Listed below are T cell receptor beta chains from one sample, sequenced in a study of T cell responses to AZD1222 COVID-19 vaccine. The method was immunoSEQ multiplex PCR; TCRdb's version includes in-frame clones alone and lacks a portion of them. The data contain about 86,000 clones, roughly 86% of them singletons. Here the sequenced sample was peripheral blood, taken 28 days after the second AZD1222 dose. The receptors were sampled from an adult who received the AZD1222 COVID-19 vaccine. CDR3s leave out the opening cysteine and the closing phenylalanine or tryptophan.

V | CDR3
TRBV7-2 | ASSSSSVPQETQY
TRBV6-5 | ASSPTGGLTGELF
TRBV30 | AWSRGELGNTIY
TRBV3-1/TRBV3-2 | ASSPLYTSEQY
TRBV20-1 | SASPILRTSGIYEQF
TRBV19 | ASNGRVQPQH
TRBV9 | ASSVFRETEKLF
TRBV27 | ASSGQGAYGYT
TRBV3-1/TRBV3-2 | ASSLTRGRKGYT
TRBV5-5 | ASSLGPSGTTYEQY
TRBV3-1/TRBV3-2 | ASSQRPGGSSGANVLT
TRBV19 | ASSRGSEAF
TRBV12-3/TRBV12-4 | ASNGQSNTEAF
TRBV9 | ASSVGDGYGYT
TRBV30 | AWSVGRTSPYNSPLH
TRBV3-1/TRBV3-2 | ASSHVTLGSTEAF
TRBV19 | ASTPGKQNYGYT
TRBV15 | ATSRGGRGVSGELF
TRBV27 | ASSFRTYNEQF
TRBV29-1 | SVWGGRTEAF
TRBV5-1 | ASNDGTGVGYT
TRBV19 | ASSVQETQY
TRBV7-2 | ASSPIHYTF
TRBV19 | ASSIDPGGTYEQY
TRBV6-4 | ASSDSGYTGELF
TRBV6-1 | ASSDDRGWYGYT
TRBV6-4 | ASSDRAGDSNEQF
TRBV27 | ASSRMPGQGSEQY
TRBV11-2 | ASSLGRTIY
TRBV28 | ASSPWGQIKYEQY
TRBV5-1 | ASRASGVEQF
TRBV2 | ASSESRTSGRNGEQF
TRBV12-5 | ASGLVGQANEKLF
TRBV28 | ASSLGTSGPPEQF
TRBV3-1/TRBV3-2 | ASSQGLPGLGYEQY
TRBV27 | ASSLRTSSYNEQF
TRBV7-2 | ASSLGQGRNQPQH
TRBV4-1 | ASSQGFLAGGANTGELF
TRBV19 | ASSIARPGTGNGYT
TRBV5-1 | ASSLVTAQETQY
TRBV2 | ASSYDRGPDEQY